Shown below are 30 T cell receptor beta chains from a single sample sequenced in a study of T cells in Graves' hyperthyroidism and ophthalmopathy. The investigators amplified TCR beta CDR3 regions from RNA transcripts. HTBI primers were the set used in a first-round RT-PCR of the TCR CDR3. TCRdb ran MiXCR on the multiplex PCR reads and lists one entry per CDR3 protein. The sample shows about 130,000 distinct CDR3 sequences, approximately 20% of them seen only once. What was sequenced was blood. These receptors were collected from a woman aged 50 to 65 with Graves' hyperthyroidism that later progressed to Graves' ophthalmopathy.

This clonotype was recorded many times. The chain couples TRBV2 to TRBJ1-1; TRBD1 agrees at 7 bases. Trimming took 10 bases from V and 9 from J; bases not matched to a gene: 11. This CDR3 has 12 residues. Germline assignment: CDR1 SNHLY and CDR2 FYNNEI. CDR3 DNA sequence: TGTGCCACCTCCGGGACAGTGGGGCAAGCTTTCTTT. Its protein product is CATSGTVGQAFF.

This clonotype has ten or more counts. The genes are TRBV2 and TRBJ2-3, with 7 nucleotides matching TRBD2. Unmatched junction bases numbered 12, after V lost 4 bases and J lost 2 bases. CDR3 length: 17 residues. CDR1 is SNHLY and CDR2 is FYNNEI in the germline V gene. CDR3 DNA: TGTGCCAGCAGTGCCCAATCGTGGCGGGAGATCACAGATACGCAGTATTTT. Translated: CASSAQSWREITDTQYF.

V gene TRBV5-1 combines with J gene TRBJ2-3, with 12 bases aligning to TRBD1. V lost 1 base to trimming and J lost 2 bases; unmatched junction nucleotides: 5. The germline gives CDR1 SGHRS, CDR2 YFSETQ. This CDR3 region has 17 residues. The CDR3, as DNA: TGCGCCAGCAGCTTGTTAGGGACAGGGGGCGTCACAGATACGCAGTATTTT. Protein: CASSLLGTGGVTDTQYF.

This clonotype was recorded at least ten times. CDR3: CASRTGTGAYEQYF. CDR3 in DNA: TGTGCCAGCAGAACCGGGACGGGGGCCTACGAGCAGTACTTC. This chain joins TRBV2 and TRBJ2-7, with D possibly TRBD2 on 6 matching bases. V was shortened by 6 bases and J by 2 bases, with 14 bases between the two germline ends. Germline CDR1 is SNHLY and CDR2 is FYNNEI. The CDR3 loop spans 14 amino acids.

The CDR3 spells CASSASWSRNTGELFF. In DNA, the CDR3 is TGTGCCAGTAGTGCCTCCTGGAGTCGGAACACCGGGGAGCTGTTTTTT. This chain links TRBV19 with TRBJ2-2; D uncertain. Between the trimmed V and J ends, which lost 5 bases and 1 base, there was a span of 14 bases. The CDR3 is made up of 16 amino acids. In germline, CDR1 is LNHDA, CDR2 SQIVND (reference sequence).

This clonotype was found a few times. The chain has TRBV9 and TRBJ1-4, with D unresolved. The CDR3 sequence is 15 residues long. Germline V gene lookup returns CDR1 SGDLS and CDR2 YYNGEE. V dropped 0 bases and J dropped 6 bases, with 12 bases sitting between them. The CDR3 coding sequence is TGTGCCAGCAGCGTAGGGACCGAACCCTATGAAAAACTGTTTTTT. This codes for CASSVGTEPYEKLFF.

The rearrangement uses TRBV28 and TRBJ1-2; 8 bases agree with TRBD1. Germline V gives CDR1 MDHEN, CDR2 SYDVKM. V trimming: 6 bases; J trimming: 8 bases; junction bases outside the gene matches: 8. This CDR3 contains 13 residues. The CDR3 DNA reads as TGTGCCAGCAGCCATGGACAGGGTAGGGGCTACACCTTC. Its protein is CASSHGQGRGYTF.

Concerning this clonotype: A read error may explain this, as a much larger clone is one base away. The rearrangement joins TRBV27 to TRBJ2-2, with D hard to call. This CDR3 is built from 13 residues. CDR1 is MNHEY, CDR2 SMNVEV, per germline (reference sequence). The CDR3 DNA is TGTACCAGCAGTCCAACCACGGCCGGGGAGCTGTTTTTT. It encodes CTSSPTTAGELFF.

This clonotype was found many times. The chain combines TRBV7-2 with TRBJ2-6; D is possibly TRBD1 (5 bases). The CDR3 consists of 15 residues. The V and J ends lost 3 bases and 2 bases respectively, with 8 bases between them. Germline V gives CDR1 SGHTA, CDR2 FQGNSA. The CDR3 nucleotides read TGTGCCAGCAGCTTCCAAGGGGCTGGGGCCAACGTCCTGACTTTC. It encodes CASSFQGAGANVLTF.

In this sample, this clonotype turned up many times. This sequence joins TRBV18 and TRBJ1-2, with 8 bases matching TRBD1. Germline V CDR1 and CDR2: KGHSH, LQKENI. The junction had 10 bases not matched to a gene; V was cut back by 6 bases and J by 4 bases. The CDR3 runs to 15 residues. The DNA of the CDR3 is TGTGCCAGCTCTACCGACAGGGGAGGGGCCTATGGCTACACCTTC. Translated: CASSTDRGGAYGYTF.

This clonotype was seen more than once but under ten times. CDR3 sequence reads: CASSPWTGGTEAFF. CDR3 nucleotides: TGTGCCAGCAGCCCATGGACAGGGGGAACTGAAGCTTTCTTT. The chain uses TRBV7-2 and TRBJ1-1; 10 bases fit TRBD1. J was trimmed by 5 bases and V by 5 bases; bases with no gene match: 5. CDR1 is SGHTA, CDR2 FQGNSA, per germline. This CDR3 is 14 amino acids long.

This clonotype was counted many times. The V and J genes are TRBV28 and TRBJ2-4, with 8 bases lining up with TRBD2. The V segment lost 1 base and the J segment 8 bases; nucleotides outside the gene matches: 4. Germline V gives CDR1 MDHEN, CDR2 SYDVKM. This CDR3 is built from 14 residues. CDR3 residues: CASSLSPGRDIQYF. The CDR3 DNA follows: TGTGCCAGCAGTTTATCTCCCGGGAGGGACATTCAGTACTTC.

This clonotype was counted at least ten times. The V gene is TRBV2, the J gene TRBJ2-2, with D perhaps TRBD1 (6 bases). The CDR3 runs to 15 residues. Trimming shortened V by 6 bases and J by 5 bases, and 16 bases separated the two germline ends. CDR1 and CDR2 (germline): SNHLY, FYNNEI. The CDR3 DNA is TGTGCCAGCAGCGGAAACAGGGCCGGTACCGGGGAGCTGTTTTTT. It translates to CASSGNRAGTGELFF.

The chain links TRBV9 to TRBJ1-4; 8 bases fit TRBD1. The V segment lost 1 base and the J segment 2 bases; nucleotides outside the gene matches: 4. Looked up from germline, CDR1 is SGDLS and CDR2 is YYNGEE. The CDR3 runs 16 residues. The CDR3 nucleotides are TGTGCCAGCAGCGTAACCCCAGGGGGCACTAATGAAAAACTGTTTTTT. This encodes CASSVTPGGTNEKLFF. Full variable domain (remainder filled in from reference TRBV9 and TRBJ1-4): DSGVTQTPKHLITATGQRVTLRCSPRSGDLSVYWYQQSLDQGLQFLIQYYNGEERAKGNILERFSAQQFPDLHSELNLSSLELGDSALYFCASSVTPGGTNEKLFFGSGTQLSVL.

This clonotype was seen more than once but under ten times. This rearrangement joins TRBV6-2 or TRBV6-3 to TRBJ1-2; D not resolved. Trimming removed 7 bases at V and 8 bases at J, with 11 bases between. The CDR3 loop spans 11 amino acids. The V gene's germline CDR1 is MNHEY and CDR2 SVGEGT. The CDR3 region is CASNDPGGYTF. The CDR3 DNA reads as TGTGCCAGCAATGACCCTGGCGGCTACACCTTC.

The genes are TRBV4-1 and TRBJ2-1; D remains unclear. CDR3 length: 15 amino acids. With 0 bases removed from V and 7 bases from J, the gap between germline ends came to 13 bases. Looked up from germline, CDR1 is MGHRA and CDR2 is YSYEKL. The CDR3 DNA reads as TGCGCCAGCAGCCAAGAACTTGGTGTTCGGAATGAGCAGTTCTTC. This sequence encodes CASSQELGVRNEQFF.

This clonotype was observed a handful of times. The chain carries TRBV28 and TRBJ2-3, with D unresolved. V was trimmed by 3 bases and J by 3 bases, leaving 7 bases between them. The V gene's germline CDR1 is MDHEN and CDR2 SYDVKM. CDR3 length: 13 amino acids. CDR3: CASSLLETDTQYF. The DNA of the CDR3 is TGTGCCAGCAGTTTGTTGGAGACAGATACGCAGTATTTT.

The chain employs TRBV3-1 and TRBJ2-2; D is unresolved. Germline CDR1 is LGHDT and CDR2 is YNNKEL (reference sequence). CDR3 size: 14 residues. With 2 bases removed from V and 7 bases from J, the gap between germline ends came to 11 bases. CDR3 nucleotide sequence: TGTGCCAGCAGCCAAAATGGGTCTGGCGGGGAGCTGTTTTTT. Its translation: CASSQNGSGGELFF.

This clonotype was seen only a few times. The chain carries TRBV28 and TRBJ1-5; the match to TRBD1 covers 9 bases. V dropped 2 bases and J dropped 3; count of bases not matched to a gene: 8. The CDR3 runs 17 residues. The germline CDR1 and CDR2 sequences are MDHEN and SYDVKM. The CDR3 here is CASSLSVGTGINQPQHF. In nucleotides, the CDR3 is TGTGCCAGCAGTTTAAGCGTCGGGACAGGGATCAATCAGCCCCAGCATTTT.

This clonotype was counted only a few times. V and J are TRBV27 and TRBJ1-6; D possibly corresponds to TRBD1 (5 bases). The CDR3 has 15 residues. V was cut by 6 bases and J by 7 bases, with 16 bases left in between. Per the germline V gene, CDR1 is MNHEY and CDR2 is SMNVEV (reference sequence). The CDR3 reads CASRDAGRLNSPLHF. CDR3 bases: TGTGCCAGCAGGGACGCAGGGAGGTTGAATTCACCCCTCCACTTT.

This clonotype was found a few times. DNA of the CDR3: TGTGCCATCAGTGTCGACAGAAACTATGGCTACACCTTC. Its translation is CAISVDRNYGYTF. V gene TRBV10-3 combines with J gene TRBJ1-2; tentative D call: TRBD1 (5 bases). V was trimmed by 4 bases and J by 2 bases, leaving 8 bases between them. This CDR3 contains 13 residues. Germline assignment: CDR1 ENHRY and CDR2 SYGVKD.

The chain is built from TRBV27 and TRBJ1-4, with D possibly matching TRBD1 (5 bases). Trimming removed 6 bases at V and 8 bases at J, with 10 bases between. The CDR3 loop spans 12 amino acids. Germline CDR1 reads MNHEY; CDR2 reads SMNVEV (reference sequence). In DNA, the CDR3 is TGTGCCAGCAGGAGGGGCGGGGAAAAACTGTTTTTT. This encodes CASRRGGEKLFF.

There are many counts of this clonotype. This rearrangement joins TRBV7-9 to TRBJ2-7; possibly TRBD1 or TRBD2 for D (5 bases each). The CDR3 is 16 residues long. From germline, CDR1 is SEHNR and CDR2 FQNEAQ (reference sequence). Trimming shortened V by 4 bases and J by 2 bases, and 18 bases separated the two germline ends. The CDR3 protein is CASSSGGRGTPYEQYF. CDR3 sequence (DNA): TGTGCCAGCAGCTCCGGTGGTAGAGGGACCCCCTACGAGCAGTACTTC.

This clonotype showed up many times. This chain links TRBV7-3 with TRBJ2-3, with TRBD2 matching 14 bases. CDR3 length: 20 residues. Germline V gene lookup returns CDR1 SGHTA and CDR2 FQGTGA. Unmatched junction bases numbered 14, after V lost 5 bases and J lost 1 base. This CDR3 is CASSTLGGLGLAGGTDTQYF. CDR3 nucleotide sequence: TGTGCCAGCAGCACCCTAGGAGGTTTGGGACTAGCGGGAGGCACAGATACGCAGTATTTT. Filled out from reference TRBV7-3 and TRBJ2-3, the complete variable domain reads GAGVSQTPSNKVTEKGKYVELRCDPISGHTALYWYRQSLGQGPEFLIYFQGTGAADDSGLPNDRFFAVRPEGSVSTLKIQRTERGDSAVYLCASSTLGGLGLAGGTDTQYFGPGTRLTVL.

This clonotype was counted between two and nine times. A much larger clonotype is one base distant, so this may be a read error. The chain is built from TRBV29-1 and TRBJ2-1, with D perhaps TRBD2 (5 bases). The CDR3 consists of 17 residues. Germline CDR1 reads SQVTM; CDR2 reads ANQGSEA. The CDR3 bases are TGCAGCGTTGTCGGCCGTGGCGGGTTTAGTCCATACAATGGGCAGTTCTTC. Translating gives CSVVGRGGFSPYNGQFF.

The chain joins TRBV6-1 to TRBJ1-5; TRBD1 is a possible D gene (5 bases). Germline assignment: CDR1 MNHNS and CDR2 SASEGT. Trimming shortened V by 6 bases and J by 5 bases, and 17 bases separated the two germline ends. The CDR3 consists of 15 residues. The DNA of the CDR3 is TGTGCCAGCAGAGGACGGGGCAGTGGTGATCAGCCCCAGCATTTT. It translates to CASRGRGSGDQPQHF.

This clonotype appeared many times. This sequence joins TRBV20-1 and TRBJ2-1; D may be TRBD1 or TRBD2 (5 bases each). The V gene's germline CDR1 is DFQATT and CDR2 SNEGSKA (reference sequence). With 4 bases removed from V and 4 bases from J, the gap between germline ends came to 11 bases. CDR3 size: 13 residues. CDR3 amino acids: CSATGTHYNEQFF. The CDR3 bases are TGCAGTGCTACAGGGACGCATTACAATGAGCAGTTCTTC.

In its sample, this clonotype was seen a few times. The genes are TRBV20-1 and TRBJ1-2, with 10 bases aligning to TRBD1. The length of the CDR3 is 16 residues. CDR1 and CDR2 (germline): DFQATT, SNEGSKA (reference sequence). Trimming at V came to 3 bases and at J to 3 bases, leaving 10 bases not matched to a gene. The CDR3 nucleotides are TGCAGTGCTAGGAGGGGGGGAGGGACAGGGGACTATGGCTACACCTTC. Amino acids: CSARRGGGTGDYGYTF.

This clonotype was picked up one time. The chain couples TRBV6-2 or TRBV6-3 to TRBJ2-3; TRBD2 matches 9 bases. V was clipped by 7 bases and J by 3 bases; unmatched bases: 11. Germline lookup yields CDR1 MNHEY and CDR2 SVGEGT. This CDR3 is built from 16 residues. CDR3 bases: TGTGCCAGCATTAAGGGCAGCCTAGCGGGGACAGATACGCAGTATTTT. This codes for CASIKGSLAGTDTQYF.

This clonotype has at least ten counts. This chain connects TRBV18 to TRBJ1-6; a possible D gene is TRBD1 (5 bases). The germline V gene has CDR1 KGHSH and CDR2 LQKENI. V gave up 1 base and J gave up 3 bases, with 10 bases separating them. The length of the CDR3 is 16 residues. CDR3 in amino acids: CASSPQGAGYNSPLHF. Here the CDR3 DNA reads TGTGCCAGCTCACCACAAGGGGCCGGCTATAATTCACCCCTCCACTTT.